This T cell receptor (beta chain) comes out of a study of a mutant IDH1 vaccine in newly diagnosed glioma. The wider study: Following radiotherapy alone, or alongside temozolomide cycles, vaccination was started after an interval of 4-6 weeks. General observations from the study: Among all patients, vaccine-induced immune responses occurred in around 95%.

The CDR3 runs 19 residues. Between the trimmed V and J ends, which lost 6 bases and 0 bases, there was a span of 24 bases. CDR1 KGHSH and CDR2 LQKENI come from the germline V gene. This clone appeared once. Its antigen is not known. Measured with immunoSEQ multiplex PCR; TCRdb has only the in-frame clones, and not every one. The sample includes around 49,000 clones, around 80% of them seen just once. As to time point: week 5, during vaccination. Each vaccine dose was 300 ug of mutant IDH1 20-mer peptide, with topical imiquimod. The study enrolled donors with new WHO grade 3 or 4 IDH1-mutant, ATRX-lost astrocytomas.

Sample: PBMCs, taken from a glioma patient whose treatment included an IDH1 peptide vaccine. This TCR was sampled from a man between 45 and 60 years old with glioma. The V call is TRBV18, the J call TRBJ2-4; possibly TRBD2 for D (6 bases). CDR3 protein: CASSGGGDPGHLAKNIQYF. The CDR3 coding sequence is TGTGCCAGCTCCGGCGGAGGGGACCCGGGGCACCTAGCCAAAAACATTCAGTACTTC.